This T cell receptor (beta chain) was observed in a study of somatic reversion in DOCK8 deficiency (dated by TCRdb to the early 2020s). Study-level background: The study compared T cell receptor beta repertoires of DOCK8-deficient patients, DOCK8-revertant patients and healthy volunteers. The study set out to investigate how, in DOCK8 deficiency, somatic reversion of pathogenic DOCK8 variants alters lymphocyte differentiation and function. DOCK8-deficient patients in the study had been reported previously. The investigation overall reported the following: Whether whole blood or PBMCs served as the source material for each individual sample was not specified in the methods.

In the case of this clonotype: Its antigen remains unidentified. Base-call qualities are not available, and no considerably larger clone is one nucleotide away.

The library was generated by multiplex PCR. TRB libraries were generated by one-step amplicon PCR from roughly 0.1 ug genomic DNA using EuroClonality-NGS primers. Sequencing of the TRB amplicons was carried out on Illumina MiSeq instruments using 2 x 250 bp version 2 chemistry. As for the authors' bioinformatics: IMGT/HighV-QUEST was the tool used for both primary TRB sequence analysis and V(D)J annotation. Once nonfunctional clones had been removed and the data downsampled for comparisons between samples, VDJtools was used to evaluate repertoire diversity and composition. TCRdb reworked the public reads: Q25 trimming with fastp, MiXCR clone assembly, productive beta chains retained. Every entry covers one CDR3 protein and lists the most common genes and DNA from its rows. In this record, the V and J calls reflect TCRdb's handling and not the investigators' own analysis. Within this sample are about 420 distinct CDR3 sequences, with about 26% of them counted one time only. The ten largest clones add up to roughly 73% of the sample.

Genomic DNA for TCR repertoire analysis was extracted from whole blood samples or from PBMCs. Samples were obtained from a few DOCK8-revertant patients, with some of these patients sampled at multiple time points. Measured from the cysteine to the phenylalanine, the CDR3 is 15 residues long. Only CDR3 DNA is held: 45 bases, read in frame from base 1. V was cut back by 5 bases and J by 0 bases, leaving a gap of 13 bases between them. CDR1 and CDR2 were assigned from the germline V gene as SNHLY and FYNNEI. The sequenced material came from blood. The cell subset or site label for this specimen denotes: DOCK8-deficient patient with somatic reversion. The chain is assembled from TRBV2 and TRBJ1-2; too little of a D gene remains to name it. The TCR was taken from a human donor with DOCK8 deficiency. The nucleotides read TGTGCCAGCAGTCTCGACCCACTCCCTAACTATGGCTACACCTTC. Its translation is CASSLDPLPNYGYTF.